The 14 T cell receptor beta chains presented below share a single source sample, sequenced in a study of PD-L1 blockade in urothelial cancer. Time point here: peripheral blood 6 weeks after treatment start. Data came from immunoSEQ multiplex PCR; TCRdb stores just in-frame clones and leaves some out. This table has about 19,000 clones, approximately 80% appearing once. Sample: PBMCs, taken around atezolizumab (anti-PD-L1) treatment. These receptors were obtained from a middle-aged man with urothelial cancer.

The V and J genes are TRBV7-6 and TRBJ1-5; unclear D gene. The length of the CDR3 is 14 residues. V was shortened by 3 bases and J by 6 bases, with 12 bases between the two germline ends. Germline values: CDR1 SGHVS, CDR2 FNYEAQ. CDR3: CASSFGKRGQPQHF. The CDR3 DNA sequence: TGTGCCAGCAGCTTCGGGAAACGGGGTCAGCCCCAGCATTTT.

The CDR3: CASSSRQGANTEAFF. The CDR3 DNA is TGTGCCAGCAGCTCCCGACAGGGGGCGAACACTGAAGCTTTCTTT. The J gene is TRBJ1-1, the V gene TRBV5-4; TRBD1 matches 10 bases. Germline trimming cut 3 bases from V and 1 base from J; bases unmatched to any gene: 3. The CDR3 contains 15 residues. From germline, CDR1 is SGHNT and CDR2 YYREEE (reference sequence).

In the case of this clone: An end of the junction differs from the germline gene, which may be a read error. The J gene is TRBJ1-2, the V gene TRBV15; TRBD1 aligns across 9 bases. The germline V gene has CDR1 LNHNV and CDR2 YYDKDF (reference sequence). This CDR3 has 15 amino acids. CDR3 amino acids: CAASRDTGGRYGYTF. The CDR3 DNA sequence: TGTGCCGCCAGCAGAGATACAGGGGGCCGGTATGGCTACACCTTC.

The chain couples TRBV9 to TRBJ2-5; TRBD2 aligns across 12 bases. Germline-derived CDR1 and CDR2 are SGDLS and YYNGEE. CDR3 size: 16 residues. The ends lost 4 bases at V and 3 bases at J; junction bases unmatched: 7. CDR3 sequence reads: CASSKASGRVEETQYF. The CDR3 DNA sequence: TGTGCCAGCAGCAAGGCTAGCGGGAGGGTAGAAGAGACCCAGTACTTC.

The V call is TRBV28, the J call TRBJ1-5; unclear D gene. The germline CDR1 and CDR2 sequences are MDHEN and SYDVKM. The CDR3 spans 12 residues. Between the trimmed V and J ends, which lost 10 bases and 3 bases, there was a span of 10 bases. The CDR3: CATRSANQPQHF. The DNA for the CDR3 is TGTGCCACCAGAAGCGCCAATCAGCCCCAGCATTTT.

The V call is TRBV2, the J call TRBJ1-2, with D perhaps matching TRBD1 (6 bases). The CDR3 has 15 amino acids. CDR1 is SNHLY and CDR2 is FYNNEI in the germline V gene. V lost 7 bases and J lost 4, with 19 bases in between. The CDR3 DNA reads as TGTGCCAGCATATTGGGACATCTGAGCGGCTATGGCTACACCTTC. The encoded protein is CASILGHLSGYGYTF.

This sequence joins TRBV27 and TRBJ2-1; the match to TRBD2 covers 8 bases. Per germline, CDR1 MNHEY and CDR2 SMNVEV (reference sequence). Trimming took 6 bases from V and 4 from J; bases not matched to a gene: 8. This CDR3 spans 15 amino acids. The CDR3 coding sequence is TGTGCCAGCAGGACCGGGACTAGATCGTACAATGAGCAGTTCTTC. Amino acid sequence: CASRTGTRSYNEQFF.

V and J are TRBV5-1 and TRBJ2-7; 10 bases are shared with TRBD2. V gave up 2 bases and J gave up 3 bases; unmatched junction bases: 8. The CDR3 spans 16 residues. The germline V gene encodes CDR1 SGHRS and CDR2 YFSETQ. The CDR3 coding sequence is TGCGCCAGCAGCTTCGGTTGGCTAGCGGGAGTCTACGAGCAGTACTTC. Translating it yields CASSFGWLAGVYEQYF.

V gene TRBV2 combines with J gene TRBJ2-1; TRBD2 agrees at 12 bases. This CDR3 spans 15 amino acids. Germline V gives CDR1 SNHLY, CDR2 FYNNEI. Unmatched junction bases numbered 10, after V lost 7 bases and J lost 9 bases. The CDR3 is CASTLLAGGPGEQFF. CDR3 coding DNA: TGTGCCAGCACCCTCCTAGCGGGGGGGCCGGGTGAGCAGTTCTTC. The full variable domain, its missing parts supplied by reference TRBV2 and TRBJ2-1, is EPEVTQTPSHQVTQMGQEVILRCVPISNHLYFYWYRQILGQKVEFLVSFYNNEISEKSEIFDDQFSVERPDGSNFTLKIRSTKLEDSAMYFCASTLLAGGPGEQFFGPGTRLTVL.

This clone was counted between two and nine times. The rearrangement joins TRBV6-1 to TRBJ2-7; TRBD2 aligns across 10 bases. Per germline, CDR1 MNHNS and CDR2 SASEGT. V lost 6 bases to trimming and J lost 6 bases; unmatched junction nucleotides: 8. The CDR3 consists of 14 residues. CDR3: CASSLRVAGGEQYV. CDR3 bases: TGTGCCAGCAGCCTCCGGGTAGCGGGGGGCGAGCAGTACGTC.

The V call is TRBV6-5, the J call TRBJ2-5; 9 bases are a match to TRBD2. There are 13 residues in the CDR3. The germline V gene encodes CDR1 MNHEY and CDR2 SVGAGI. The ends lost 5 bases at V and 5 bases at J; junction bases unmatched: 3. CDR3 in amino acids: CASSPGTSETQYF. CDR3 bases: TGTGCCAGCAGTCCCGGGACTAGCGAGACCCAGTACTTC.

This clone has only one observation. The CDR3 loop reads CASSLLPPGTSTDTQYF. The CDR3 DNA is TGTGCCAGCAGCTTACTCCCCCCGGGGACTAGCACAGATACGCAGTATTTT. This chain joins TRBV7-3 and TRBJ2-3; D is possibly TRBD2 (6 bases). V lost 2 bases and J 0 bases, leaving 15 bases between the germline ends. The germline V gene encodes CDR1 SGHTA and CDR2 FQGTGA. The CDR3 has 17 residues. The whole variable domain, filled in from reference TRBV7-3 and TRBJ2-3, reads GAGVSQTPSNKVTEKGKYVELRCDPISGHTALYWYRQSLGQGPEFLIYFQGTGAADDSGLPNDRFFAVRPEGSVSTLKIQRTERGDSAVYLCASSLLPPGTSTDTQYFGPGTRLTVL.

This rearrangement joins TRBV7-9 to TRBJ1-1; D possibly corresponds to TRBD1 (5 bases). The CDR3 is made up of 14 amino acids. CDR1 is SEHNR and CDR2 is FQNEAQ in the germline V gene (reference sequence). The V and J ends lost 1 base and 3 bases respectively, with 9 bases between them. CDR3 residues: CASSLGQGYTEAFF. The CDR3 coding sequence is TGTGCCAGCAGCTTAGGGCAGGGCTACACTGAAGCTTTCTTT.

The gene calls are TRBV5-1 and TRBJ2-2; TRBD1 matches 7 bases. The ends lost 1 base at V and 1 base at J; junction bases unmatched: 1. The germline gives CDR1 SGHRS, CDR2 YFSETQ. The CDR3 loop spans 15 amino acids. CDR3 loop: CASSLRQGNTGELFF. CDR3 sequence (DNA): TGCGCCAGCAGCTTGAGACAGGGGAACACCGGGGAGCTGTTTTTT.